Each of the 13 T cell receptor beta chains below was sequenced from the same sample in a study of shared T cell receptors in the human thymus (dated by TCRdb to about 2021). Libraries were made using the immunoSEQ multiplex PCR assay. TCRdb stores this immuneACCESS table with in-frame sequences only. Part of the clones is absent; in the studies checked, under half of the shortfall reflects unresolved V genes, and no reason is known for the rest. Present in this sample are under 700,000 clones, around 78% of which were seen just once. Of the sample, more than 0.01% is held by the ten largest clones. These data are also associated with another study on human thymus T cells.

The sequencing sample was made of thymocytes. The source is a boy in the first two years of life with a congenital heart defect. Donor details come from another sample of the same person, matched by shared clones.

The chain combines TRBV2 with TRBJ1-1; 10 bases line up with TRBD1. The ends lost 10 bases at V and 0 bases at J; junction bases unmatched: 20. Germline V gives CDR1 SNHLY, CDR2 FYNNEI. CDR3 size: 19 residues. The CDR3 bases are TGTGCCACCCGATACGGGACAGGGGAACTAAACCAAATGAACACTGAAGCTTTCTTT. Its protein product is CATRYGTGELNQMNTEAFF. Full variable domain (outside the CDR3, taken from reference TRBV2 and TRBJ1-1): EPEVTQTPSHQVTQMGQEVILRCVPISNHLYFYWYRQILGQKVEFLVSFYNNEISEKSEIFDDQFSVERPDGSNFTLKIRSTKLEDSAMYFCATRYGTGELNQMNTEAFFGQGTRLTVV.

This clone came up once. The V call is TRBV7-9, the J call TRBJ1-3, with a weak D call TRBD1 (6 bases). The V and J ends lost 3 bases and 5 bases respectively, with 17 bases between them. Germline V lookup: CDR1 SEHNR, CDR2 FQNEAQ (reference sequence). CDR3 size: 16 residues. CDR3 nucleotides: TGTGCCAGCAGCTTTTGGGGGCGGAGGTCTCGAAACACCATATATTTT. Translated: CASSFWGRRSRNTIYF.

In this sample, this clone turned up once. The gene calls are TRBV5-1 and TRBJ2-7; tentative D call: TRBD1 (5 bases). Germline CDR1 is SGHRS and CDR2 is YFSETQ. The CDR3 totals 16 residues. Trimming pared 2 bases from V and 3 bases from J, leaving 18 bases between. The CDR3 DNA follows: TGCGCCAGCAGCTTAAAGGGGCGGAAAGGGGACTACGAGCAGTACTTC. Encoded protein: CASSLKGRKGDYEQYF.

The chain carries TRBV7-9 and TRBJ1-4; maybe TRBD1 (5 bases). CDR1 is SEHNR and CDR2 is FQNEAQ in the germline V gene (reference sequence). This CDR3 spans 13 amino acids. Trimming took off 5 bases at V and 8 bases at J, with 12 bases between the two ends. This CDR3 reads CASSPIGVEKLFF. DNA of the CDR3: TGTGCCAGCAGCCCGATAGGGGTGGAAAAACTGTTTTTT.

V and J are TRBV7-9 and TRBJ1-1; TRBD1 matches at 8 bases. The CDR3 extends over 15 amino acids. Germline V CDR1 and CDR2: SEHNR, FQNEAQ (reference sequence). The trim removed 8 bases at V and 3 bases at J, leaving 11 bases unmatched. DNA for the CDR3: TGTGCCAGCCACAGGGGGGGGGACGGGGACACTGAAGCTTTCTTT. It codes for CASHRGGDGDTEAFF.

There are a few counts of this clone. The CDR3 sequence: CAWSPLTSRRLDTQYF. The CDR3, as DNA: TGTGCCTGGAGTCCCTTGACTAGCCGACGACTAGATACGCAGTATTTT. The rearrangement links TRBV30 to TRBJ2-3, with 7 nucleotides matching TRBD2. V lost 2 bases and J lost 5; bases outside the gene matches: 13. Germline loops: CDR1 GTSNPN, CDR2 SVGIG (reference sequence). There are 16 residues in the CDR3.

DNA for the CDR3: TGCAGCGTTGTCCCTGGCGGGAGTGGCCCCTACAATGAGCAGTTCTTC. This sequence encodes CSVVPGGSGPYNEQFF. V is TRBV29-1 and J is TRBJ2-1; 7 nucleotides agree with TRBD2. The V gene end was trimmed by 4 bases and the J gene end by 2 bases; junction bases not matched to a gene: 11. The CDR3 totals 16 residues. Germline CDR1 reads SQVTM; CDR2 reads ANQGSEA.

The chain carries TRBV27 and TRBJ1-2; D is uncertain. The CDR3 is 14 amino acids. Trimming took 0 bases from V and 0 from J, leaving 5 bases between them. CDR1 is MNHEY, CDR2 SMNVEV, per germline (reference sequence). CDR3 coding DNA: TGTGCCAGCAGTTTATCGGCAGCTAACTATGGCTACACCTTC. It encodes CASSLSAANYGYTF.

The chain carries TRBV7-9 and TRBJ2-7, with TRBD1 identical over 7 bases. V lost 5 bases, J lost 0 bases, and 7 bases stayed unmatched. Germline CDR1 is SEHNR and CDR2 is FQNEAQ (reference sequence). This CDR3 has 15 amino acids. The CDR3 reads CASSLTGKGSYEQYF. CDR3 in DNA: TGTGCCAGCAGCCTGACAGGGAAGGGCTCCTACGAGCAGTACTTC.

The chain joins TRBV18 to TRBJ1-1; TRBD1 matches at 10 bases. Germline values: CDR1 KGHSH, CDR2 LQKENI. The V and J ends lost 3 bases and 4 bases, in that order; junction bases with no gene match: 5. This CDR3 spans 15 amino acids. Here the CDR3 reads CASSPNGQGGTEAFF. DNA of the CDR3: TGTGCCAGCTCACCTAATGGACAGGGGGGCACTGAAGCTTTCTTT.

The chain employs TRBV21-1 and TRBJ1-1. TRBV21-1 is an annotated pseudogene. This CDR3 contains 15 residues. The chain's CDR3 is CASSKDPGWGTEAFF. DNA of the CDR3: TGTGCCAGCAGCAAAGACCCGGGATGGGGCACTGAAGCTTTCTTT.

The V gene is TRBV14, the J gene TRBJ2-1; a possible D gene is TRBD2 (6 bases). The CDR3 sequence is 14 residues long. The V end lost 1 base, the J end lost 2 bases, and 6 bases lay between the germline ends. The germline V gene encodes CDR1 SGHDN and CDR2 FVKESK. The CDR3 loop is CASSQAGAYNEQFF. The DNA for the CDR3 is TGTGCCAGCAGCCAAGCGGGAGCCTACAATGAGCAGTTCTTC.

This chain connects TRBV5-4 to TRBJ2-2, with TRBD1 as a possible D gene (8 bases). This CDR3 is built from 15 residues. From germline, CDR1 is SGHNT and CDR2 YYREEE (reference sequence). V shed 4 bases and J shed 7 bases, with 17 bases lying between them. CDR3 sequence reads: CASSPDRGGDGELFF. The CDR3, as DNA: TGTGCCAGCAGCCCTGACAGGGGAGGGGACGGGGAGCTGTTTTTT.